This T cell receptor beta chain was identified during a study of PD-1 blockade in classical Hodgkin lymphoma. Points on this clone: Its target is not known.

Profiled with immunoSEQ multiplex PCR; TCRdb holds only in-frame clones, not every one. Seen here are 90,000 or so clones, roughly 78% observed once, and the top ten hold just under 9.5%. Specified time point: cycle 4 day 1 (C4D1), after five to seven weeks of nivolumab. After autologous stem cell transplantation all patients relapsed, and prior brentuximab vedotin exposure differed between cohorts. Study-level results: Reported baseline diversity: healthy donors highest, relapsed/refractory patients lowest. Newly diagnosed patients had diversity similar to the baseline diversity of complete responders.

The CDR3 is made up of 14 amino acids. V lost 5 bases to trimming and J lost 4 bases, with 12 bases between them. Germline V gene sequence: CDR1 SEHNR, CDR2 FQNEAQ (reference sequence). The source was peripheral blood mononuclear cells (PBMCs), collected before the fourth cycle of nivolumab. The chain uses TRBV7-9 and TRBJ1-5; D possibly corresponds to TRBD1 (6 bases). The receptor comes from a human donor with classical Hodgkin lymphoma. This chain's CDR3 is CASSVQGLNQPQHF. Here the CDR3 DNA reads TGTGCCAGCAGCGTACAGGGATTGAATCAGCCCCAGCATTTT.